Below, one T cell receptor (beta chain) is given with its context. Its antigen is unknown. Making TCR cDNA involved 5'RACE template switching, which added UMIs and a universal primer site. One entry per CDR3 protein results from TCRdb running MiXCR on the 5' RACE reads. The sample has fewer than 650,000 distinct CDR3 sequences; roughly a fifth are singletons. These data originate in a study of T cells after yellow fever vaccination. Overall study results and limits: On re-exposure, the response was weaker but peaked faster, at day 5 versus 15.

Germline V gives CDR1 LGHNA, CDR2 YNFKEQ. CDR3 length equals 17 residues. V gave up 0 bases and J gave up 3 bases, with 15 bases separating them. The rearrangement joins TRBV4-2 to TRBJ1-5; tentative D call: TRBD1 (5 bases). The sequences come from PBMCs, collected 21 days after the first yellow fever vaccination. The TCR sequence derives from a man between 18 and 29 years old who received the YFV17D yellow fever vaccine. The CDR3 loop reads CASSQELGTLINQPQHF. CDR3 sequence (DNA): TGTGCCAGCAGCCAAGAGCTCGGGACTCTTATCAATCAGCCCCAGCATTTT.